Here is one T cell receptor (beta chain) with its context. RNA amounts of about 0.5 to 1 ug underwent reverse transcription with random hexamers. Each CDR3 protein gets one entry after TCRdb re-called the immunoSEQ multiplex PCR reads with MiXCR. In the table there are approximately 150,000 distinct CDR3 sequences, around 90% of which are singletons. These data are taken from a study of CD8 T cells in Susac syndrome. CDR1 DFQATT and CDR2 SNEGSKA come from the germline V gene (reference sequence). Trimming at V came to 4 bases and at J to 5 bases, leaving 7 bases not matched to a gene. The CDR3 runs 14 residues.

V and J are TRBV20-1 and TRBJ1-5; the match to TRBD1 covers 8 bases. The sequenced sample consisted of CD4+ T cells from PBMCs. This TCR came from a human donor in good health. CDR3 sequence reads: CSATRTGHDQPQHF. The CDR3 DNA sequence: TGCAGTGCTACCCGGACAGGGCACGATCAGCCCCAGCATTTT.